The clone carrying this T cell receptor beta chain has more than one count but fewer than ten. The antigen remains undetermined. Primers: 60 Vbeta forward and 13 Jbeta reverse. Sequencing was performed with immunoSEQ multiplex PCR; in TCRdb, only in-frame clones are kept and a portion is missing. The sample carries 70,000 to 100,000 clones, about two thirds recorded once. These data belong to a study of cytomegalovirus exposure and HLA in healthy donors. Study-wide findings and caveats: Researchers reported in a later analysis that common viral pathogens appeared linked to several top clusters.

V was clipped by 8 bases and J by 0 bases, with 8 bases between them. From germline, CDR1 is LNHDA and CDR2 SQIVND (reference sequence). The CDR3 is 13 residues long. Sequenced material: PBMCs. The chain employs TRBV19 and TRBJ1-3; D uncertain. This clonotype was sampled from a woman between 50 and 59 years old in good health and CMV-seropositive. CDR3 residues: CASEFSSGNTIYF. DNA for the CDR3: TGTGCCAGTGAGTTTTCCTCTGGAAACACCATATATTTT. Using reference TRBV19 and TRBJ1-3 for the parts outside the CDR3, the full variable domain is DGGITQSPKYLFRKEGQNVTLSCEQNLNHDAMYWYRQDPGQGLRLIYYSQIVNDFQKGDIAEGYSVSREKKESFPLTVTSAQKNPTAFYLCASEFSSGNTIYFGEGSWLTVV.